The rows below give T cell receptor beta chains drawn from one sample of a study of beta chain features in type 1 diabetes. Only in-frame clones appear in the TCRdb table, and some are missing; sequencing was by immunoSEQ multiplex PCR. The profile shows 150,000 to 200,000 clones, about 7.8% of them singletons. Material for sequencing was central memory CD4+ T cells from blood. All receptors derive from a middle-aged woman with type 1 diabetes. The CDR3 runs from the conserved cysteine through the conserved F or W. The D gene is left open where the match is weak. The size of a clone is reported for some rows only, either as once, few or many, or as a class for expanded clones.

TRBJ1-5 | TRBD1 | few | TRBV2 | 16 | TGTGCCAGCGGGAAAAGGGACAGGGGGAGAGGTCAGCCCCAGCATTTT | CASGKRDRGRGQPQHF
TRBJ1-2 | NA | few | TRBV2 | 13 | TGTGCCAGCAGGGCAGGGTCTGCTGATGGCTACACCTTC | CASRAGSADGYTF
TRBJ2-1 | NA | many | TRBV4-3 | 15 | TGCGCCAGCAGCTTTGCCGGGACAACGAGCAATGAGCAGTTCTTC | CASSFAGTTSNEQFF
TRBJ1-2 | TRBD1 | few | TRBV9 | 15 | TGTGCCAGCAGCGTAGACAGGGGAGAAATCTATGGCTACACCTTC | CASSVDRGEIYGYTF
TRBJ1-3 | NA | few | TRBV14 | 13 | TGTGCCAGCAGCCAAGATCCGCGTAGCCCCATATATTTT | CASSQDPRSPIYF
TRBJ2-7 | TRBD2 | few | TRBV5-6 | 16 | TGTGCCAGCAGCTTGGGTATGGGCGGGAGCTCCTACGAGCAGTACTTC | CASSLGMGGSSYEQYF
TRBJ2-1 | NA | NA | TRBV19 | 13 | TGTGCCAGTAGTATATCGAAGCAGGGGGAGCAGTTCTTC | CASSISKQGEQFF
TRBJ1-1 | NA | few | TRBV6-5 | 13 | TGTGCCAGCAGTTTTTCACGGGACACTGAAGCTTTCTTT | CASSFSRDTEAFF
TRBJ1-2 | TRBD1 | NA | TRBV4-2 | 13 | TGTGCCAGCAGCCAAGAGACAGGGAATGGCTACACCTTC | CASSQETGNGYTF
TRBJ2-4 | NA | few | TRBV28 | 11 | TGTGCCAGCAGTCCAGGGAACATTCAGTACTTC | CASSPGNIQYF
TRBJ2-5 | NA | NA | TRBV4-3 | 15 | TGCGCCAGCAGCCAAGGGAGGGGAGGACAAGAGACCCAGTACTTC | CASSQGRGGQETQYF
TRBJ1-1 | TRBD1 | few | TRBV6-5 | 12 | TGTGCCAGCAGTCCTAGGGGGCAGGGGACTTTCTTT | CASSPRGQGTFF
TRBJ2-7 | NA | few | TRBV9 | 14 | TGTGCCAGCAGCGTAGGTGCCAGGGAAGGCGAGCAGTACTTC | CASSVGAREGEQYF